The text below deals with one T cell receptor beta chain. The antigen it binds to is not known. No quality values exist for individual bases; no much larger clone is one base distant. Per the publication, the treatment or condition label means: live attenuated yellow fever vaccine strain. PBMCs were isolated from peripheral blood using a standard Ficoll-Paque protocol. Dynabeads CD4 and CD8 positive selection kits were used to isolate the CD4 and CD8 T-cell fractions. TriZol was used to extract RNA from bulk PBMCs, from CD4 and CD8 fractions, and from dextramer-positive and dextramer-negative fractions. This sample is part of a study of T cells after yellow fever vaccination (dated by TCRdb to about 2019). Broadly, across the study: Libraries from fractions with low cell numbers were prepared with the SMART-Seq v4 Ultra Low Input RNA kit. To follow T-cell clones before and after both primary and booster YFV17D yellow fever vaccination, bulk TCR alpha and beta repertoires underwent longitudinal sequencing. The cohort comprised two healthy male donors, one aged 18 to 30 and one aged 30 to 40 years. Blood was collected at multiple timepoints before and after primary and secondary immunization, and bulk PBMC replicates and cell subsets were isolated.

The study at large found these results: Compared with the primary T-cell response, the secondary T-cell response was faster but weaker, reaching its peak on day 5 rather than on day 15. Because the study included only a couple of donors, the extent to which the findings can be generalized is limited. Because abundant contaminating clonotypes from the bulk population could be contained in FACS-sorted repertoires, computational filtering was required. After the booster, most clones that had expanded after primary vaccination were detected again (roughly 96% of CD4 and around nine tenths of CD8), suggesting broad maintenance of memory. A small fraction of clonotypes appeared in both the CD4 and CD8 compartments, likely as a result of convergent recombination.

The germline V gene encodes CDR1 LGHNA and CDR2 YNFKEQ. The junction shows trimming of 1 base on V and 5 bases on J, plus 11 bases between the germline ends. Its CDR3 holds 14 amino acids, cysteine through phenylalanine. Kept here is only the CDR3 DNA, which spans 42 bases and is read in frame from base 1. Sequencing used an Illumina NovaSeq 6000. TCR cDNA was made using 5'RACE template switching, a step that added a universal primer site and unique molecular identifiers. Priming for cDNA synthesis came from both the TCR alpha and TCR beta constant segments. Library amplification involved two PCR steps, and the second step added sample barcodes and sequencing adapters. Sequencing of libraries was performed on Illumina HiSeq 2500 (2x100 bp) or NovaSeq (2x150 bp). The original methods were these. Demultiplexing of reads and collapsing into UMI consensus sequences were performed with MIGEC, and V(D)J alignment was carried out with MiXCR. Using edgeR on replicate PBMC samples, clonotypes were called vaccine-responding if FDR was below 0.01 and the log2 fold change was above 5 up to day 15. Each bulk clonotype was labeled CD4 or CD8 based on which sequenced repertoire, CD4 or CD8, contained the clonotype at higher abundance. TCRdb redid the processing of the public reads, applying fastp at Q25 and MiXCR, and retained in-frame beta chains. Each record represents a unique CDR3 protein, reported with the most common genes and DNA among its rows. The authors' filters were not applied to this entry. A total of about 220,000 distinct CDR3 sequences appear in this sample, approximately 3.2% of them only once. The top ten hold around 3.2% of the sample.

This clonotype was obtained from a man younger than 35 who received the YFV17D yellow fever vaccine. The sample here was CD4+ T cells sorted from PBMCs, taken 10 days after the yellow fever booster vaccination. The rearranged segments are TRBV4-2 and TRBJ2-5; the D gene assignment is ambiguous. CDR3 region: CASSQGEVGETQYF. The DNA sequence is TGTGCCAGCAGCCAAGGCGAGGTGGGGGAGACCCAGTACTTC.